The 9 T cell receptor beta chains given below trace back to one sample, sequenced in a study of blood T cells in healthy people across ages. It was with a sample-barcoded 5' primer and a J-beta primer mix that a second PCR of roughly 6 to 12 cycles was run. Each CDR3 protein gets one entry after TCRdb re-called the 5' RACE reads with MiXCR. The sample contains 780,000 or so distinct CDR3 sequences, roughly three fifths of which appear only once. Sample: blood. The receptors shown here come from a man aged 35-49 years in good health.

CDR3 in DNA: TGTGCCACCAGCAGAGATTTAGGAGCTAGCACAGATACGCAGTATTTT. This sequence encodes CATSRDLGASTDTQYF. The rearrangement links TRBV15 to TRBJ2-3, with D uncertain. Trimming stripped 0 bases from V and 0 bases from J, with 10 bases between. The CDR3 is made up of 16 amino acids. Germline assignment: CDR1 LNHNV and CDR2 YYDKDF (reference sequence).

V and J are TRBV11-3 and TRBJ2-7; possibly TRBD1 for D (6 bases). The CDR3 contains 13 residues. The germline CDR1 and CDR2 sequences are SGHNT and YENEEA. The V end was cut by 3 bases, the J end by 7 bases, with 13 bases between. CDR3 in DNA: TGTGCCAGCAGCTTTACAGGGATCAGTGAGCAGTACTTC. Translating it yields CASSFTGISEQYF.

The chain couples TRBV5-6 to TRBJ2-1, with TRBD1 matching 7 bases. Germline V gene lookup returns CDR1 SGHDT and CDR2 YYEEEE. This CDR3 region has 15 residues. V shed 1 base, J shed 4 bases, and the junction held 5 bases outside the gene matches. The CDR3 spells CASSLRQGVYNEQFF. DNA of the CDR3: TGTGCCAGCAGCTTGAGACAGGGAGTTTACAATGAGCAGTTCTTC. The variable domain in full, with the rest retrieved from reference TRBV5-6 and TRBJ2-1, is DAGVTQSPTHLIKTRGQQVTLRCSPKSGHDTVSWYQQALGQGPQFIFQYYEEEERQRGNFPDRFSGHQFPNYSSELNVNALLLGDSALYLCASSLRQGVYNEQFFGPGTRLTVL.

The DNA of the CDR3 is TGTGCCAGCAGTCCACAGGGGAGGCAGTACTTC. Translation: CASSPQGRQYF. The chain joins TRBV28 to TRBJ2-7; 7 nucleotides agree with TRBD1. The CDR3 length is 11 residues. J gave up 9 bases and V 5 bases, and 4 bases lay outside the gene matches. Germline values: CDR1 MDHEN, CDR2 SYDVKM.

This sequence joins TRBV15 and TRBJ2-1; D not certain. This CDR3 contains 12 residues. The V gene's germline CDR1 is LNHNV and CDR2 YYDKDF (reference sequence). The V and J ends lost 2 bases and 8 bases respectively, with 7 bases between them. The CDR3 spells CATSRSEDEQFF. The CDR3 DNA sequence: TGTGCCACCAGCAGATCTGAGGATGAGCAGTTCTTC. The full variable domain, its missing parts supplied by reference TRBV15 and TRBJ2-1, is DAMVIQNPRYQVTQFGKPVTLSCSQTLNHNVMYWYQQKSSQAPKLLFHYYDKDFNNEADTPDNFQSRRPNTSFCFLDIRSPGLGDTAMYLCATSRSEDEQFFGPGTRLTVL.

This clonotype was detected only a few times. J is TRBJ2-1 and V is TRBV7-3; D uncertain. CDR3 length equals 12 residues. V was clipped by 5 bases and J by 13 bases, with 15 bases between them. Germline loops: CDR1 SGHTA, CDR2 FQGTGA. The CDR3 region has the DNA TGTGCCAGCAGCGAGTTGGCTAGTGTTCAGTTCTTC. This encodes CASSELASVQFF.

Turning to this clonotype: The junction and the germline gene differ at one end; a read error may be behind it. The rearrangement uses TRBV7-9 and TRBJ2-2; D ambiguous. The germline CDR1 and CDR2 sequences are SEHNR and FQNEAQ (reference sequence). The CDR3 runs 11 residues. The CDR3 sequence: CAGSLKGELFF. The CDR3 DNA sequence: TGTGCCGGCAGCTTGAAGGGAGAGCTGTTTTTT.

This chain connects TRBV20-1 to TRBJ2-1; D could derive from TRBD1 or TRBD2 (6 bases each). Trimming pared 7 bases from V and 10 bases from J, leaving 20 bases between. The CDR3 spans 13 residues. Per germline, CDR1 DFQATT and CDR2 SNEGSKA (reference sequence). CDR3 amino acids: CSGGREEGGEQFF. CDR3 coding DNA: TGCAGTGGAGGGCGGGAAGAAGGGGGGGAGCAGTTCTTC.

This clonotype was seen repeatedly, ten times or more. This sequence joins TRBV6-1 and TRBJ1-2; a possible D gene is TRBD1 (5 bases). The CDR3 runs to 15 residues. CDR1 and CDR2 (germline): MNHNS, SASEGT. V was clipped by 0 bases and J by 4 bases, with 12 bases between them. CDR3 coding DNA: TGTGCCAGCAGTGAAGCCGGGGGATCGGGCTATGGCTACACCTTC. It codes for CASSEAGGSGYGYTF.